The clone carrying this TCR delta chain was counted between two and nine times. The same CDR3 also results from other DNA sequences found in this sample. TCRdb re-called the reads with CATT. The top ten clones hold 6.5% to 9.5% of a sample with 6,500 to 9,000 delta-chain clones, 1.6% of them seen once. The CDR3 length is 20 residues. Germline values: CDR1 TSWWSYY, CDR2 QGS. V trimming: 0 bases; J trimming: 4 bases; junction bases outside the gene matches: 17. The source of the sample is a study of gamma-delta chains in newborns, infants, children. The chain is built from TRDV1 and TRDJ2; 7 positions match TRDD3. This receptor was taken from a child who was a newborn, infant or young child, either healthy, febrile or measles-vaccinated (not recorded which). Source material: blood. CDR3 protein: CALGELSGEGGLGGTAQLFF. The CDR3 region has the DNA TGTGCTCTTGGGGAACTATCGGGGGAGGGGGGATTAGGAGGGACAGCACAACTCTTCTTT.